The 13 T cell receptor beta chains reported below all come from one sample, sequenced in a study of Ad26.COV2.S vaccination and SARS-CoV-2 variants. Treatment specified: roughly 19 received Ad26.COV2.S at low or high dose, single or two shots; five or six received placebo; per-sample allocation not given. At day 63 after the first vaccine or placebo injection, samples were drawn. TCRdb keeps only in-frame clones here, not all; method: immunoSEQ multiplex PCR. Among hundreds of thousands of clones, roughly 90% were seen once, and the ten largest hold around 1.4%. This specimen was peripheral blood, taken in a trial of Ad26.COV2.S vaccine versus placebo. Source of these receptors: a person aged 18-65 years who received the Ad26.COV2.S COVID-19 vaccine or a placebo.

This clone has only one observation. The V and J genes are TRBV7-3 and TRBJ2-3; D remains unclear. V was cut by 5 bases and J by 2 bases, with 8 bases left in between. CDR1 and CDR2 (germline): SGHTA, FQGTGA. This CDR3 is built from 13 residues. The CDR3 region is CASSPTITDTQYF. The CDR3 DNA reads as TGTGCCAGCAGCCCTACCATCACAGATACGCAGTATTTT.

The chain uses TRBV18 and TRBJ2-7; 7 nucleotides agree with TRBD1. V trimming: 4 bases; J trimming: 2 bases; junction bases outside the gene matches: 5. The CDR3 spans 14 residues. Germline V gene data show CDR1 as KGHSH and CDR2 as LQKENI. The CDR3 loop reads CASSRAGTAYEQYF. In nucleotides, the CDR3 is TGTGCCAGCTCACGAGCCGGGACAGCCTACGAGCAGTACTTC.

The V call is TRBV12-5, the J call TRBJ2-1; TRBD2 is a possible D gene (5 bases). The germline gives CDR1 LGHNT, CDR2 FRNRAP. The ends were cut back, 4 bases at V and 0 bases at J, with 10 bases in the middle. This CDR3 region has 15 residues. The DNA of the CDR3 is TGTGCTAGTGGTTGGCCGGGAATCTCCTACAATGAGCAGTTCTTC. Its protein product is CASGWPGISYNEQFF.

The rearrangement joins TRBV4-3 to TRBJ1-4; 7 nucleotides agree with TRBD1. The CDR3 has 17 amino acids. Germline lookup yields CDR1 LGHNA and CDR2 YSLEER. V dropped 0 bases and J dropped 8; count of bases not matched to a gene: 12. CDR3 nucleotides: TGCGCCAGCAGCCAAGATGGGGGACAGTGGGGTCACGAAAAACTGTTTTTT. It yields the protein CASSQDGGQWGHEKLFF.

V is TRBV5-1 and J is TRBJ1-1; D remains unclear. CDR3 length: 17 amino acids. V dropped 0 bases and J dropped 0 bases, with 15 bases sitting between them. CDR1 and CDR2 from the germline V gene are SGHRS and YFSETQ. The CDR3 DNA is TGCGCCAGCAGCTTGGTGGGTCAGGCAGGATTGAACACTGAAGCTTTCTTT. Amino acid sequence: CASSLVGQAGLNTEAFF.

The chain joins TRBV24-1 to TRBJ1-2; the D gene is possibly TRBD1 (6 bases). V dropped 4 bases and J dropped 3 bases, with 14 bases sitting between them. The CDR3 covers 15 residues. Germline assignment: CDR1 KGHDR and CDR2 SFDVKD. CDR3 bases: TGTGCCACCAGTGACCGAGGGGGGGAGGACTATGGCTACACCTTC. It is translated as CATSDRGGEDYGYTF.

Only one count was recorded for this clone. V usage is TRBV12-5 and J usage is TRBJ2-7; 7 positions match TRBD2. Looked up from germline, CDR1 is LGHNT and CDR2 is FRNRAP. The CDR3 runs to 13 residues. Trimming took 7 bases from V and 2 from J; bases not matched to a gene: 5. For the CDR3, the DNA is TGTGCTAGTGTGCTGGCGGGGGCCTACGAGCAGTACTTC. Protein sequence: CASVLAGAYEQYF.

This chain uses TRBV7-9 with TRBJ1-1; TRBD1 is a possible D gene (5 bases). The CDR3 totals 13 residues. Trimming removed 6 bases at V and 3 bases at J, with 11 bases between. CDR1 is SEHNR and CDR2 is FQNEAQ in the germline V gene (reference sequence). The CDR3 region has the DNA TGTGCCAGCAGTTGGGACTGGGACACTGAAGCTTTCTTT. It is translated as CASSWDWDTEAFF.

This rearrangement joins TRBV2 to TRBJ1-1; unclear D gene. The CDR3 sequence is 13 residues long. Germline V lookup: CDR1 SNHLY, CDR2 FYNNEI. The V end was cut by 6 bases, the J end by 2 bases, with 10 bases between. CDR3 nucleotide sequence: TGTGCCAGCAGCTCGGCAGGAAACACTGAAGCTTTCTTT. This gives the protein CASSSAGNTEAFF.

This rearrangement joins TRBV15 to TRBJ1-5; possible D gene TRBD1, 6 bases. V shed 1 base and J shed 0 bases, with 10 bases lying between them. The CDR3 runs to 16 residues. CDR1 and CDR2 from the germline V gene are LNHNV and YYDKDF (reference sequence). DNA for the CDR3: TGTGCCACCAGCAGAGCCCCAGGGGCTAGCAATCAGCCCCAGCATTTT. Residues: CATSRAPGASNQPQHF. The full variable domain, completed using reference TRBV15 and TRBJ1-5, is DAMVIQNPRYQVTQFGKPVTLSCSQTLNHNVMYWYQQKSSQAPKLLFHYYDKDFNNEADTPDNFQSRRPNTSFCFLDIRSPGLGDTAMYLCATSRAPGASNQPQHFGDGTRLSIL.

The chain uses TRBV29-1 and TRBJ1-1; weak D call: TRBD1 (5 bases). V was trimmed by 4 bases and J by 2 bases, leaving 14 bases between them. From germline, CDR1 is SQVTM and CDR2 ANQGSEA. The CDR3 has 14 amino acids. The CDR3 nucleotides read TGCAGCGTTGGTCTTAGGCAGGGAAACACTGAAGCTTTCTTT. It translates to CSVGLRQGNTEAFF. Full variable domain (missing parts from reference TRBV29-1 and TRBJ1-1): SAVISQKPSRDICQRGTSLTIQCQVDSQVTMMFWYRQQPGQSLTLIATANQGSEATYESGFVIDKFPISRPNLTFSTLTVSNMSPEDSSIYLCSVGLRQGNTEAFFGQGTRLTVV.

This clone was picked up one time. This rearrangement joins TRBV2 to TRBJ2-5; 8 positions match TRBD2. V was clipped by 6 bases and J by 1 base; unmatched bases: 4. Germline V gene data show CDR1 as SNHLY and CDR2 as FYNNEI. The length of the CDR3 is 14 residues. Here the CDR3 reads CASSETSGQETQYF. The CDR3 nucleotides read TGTGCCAGCAGCGAAACTAGCGGCCAAGAGACCCAGTACTTC.

The chain uses TRBV19 and TRBJ1-1; D is possibly TRBD1 (5 bases). There are 14 residues in the CDR3. The V end was cut by 4 bases, the J end by 1 base, with 10 bases between. Germline loops: CDR1 LNHDA, CDR2 SQIVND (reference sequence). The CDR3 spells CASSRGESNTEAFF. The CDR3 DNA reads as TGTGCCAGTAGTAGGGGGGAGTCGAACACTGAAGCTTTCTTT.